This T cell receptor beta chain comes out of a study of T cell clusters in autoimmune cytopenias (dated by TCRdb to about 2019). Turning to the overall study: Of the 43 healthy donor controls, some 20 were female, and the group had a mean age of approximately 55 years and a median age of about 62 years. TRB sequencing reached a median depth of approximately 50,000 reads per sample and yielded a median of 2,350 distinct TRB clonotypes per sample. Alongside healthy, CLL and autoimmune hepatitis controls, autoimmune cytopenia patients had their peripheral blood TRB and IGH repertoires sequenced at active disease and again during treatment follow-up. The study was designed to test whether a disease-specific immune repertoire signature usable as a blood-based biomarker is carried by autoimmune cytopenia patients. Controls were about two dozen age-matched healthy donors for primary cytopenia and approximately 15 age-matched CLL patients for secondary cytopenia. The comparison group for autoimmune hepatitis repertoires was 23 healthy donors matched for age and sex.

Overall study results and their limits: The cluster-lack signature was not observed for secondary cytopenia versus CLL, as the signature was apparently masked by the dominant lymphoma-associated repertoire. Healthy donors had almost three times as many exclusive TRB clusters as active autoimmune hepatitis patients, a finding consistent with an autoimmunity-wide signature. The TRB repertoire shifts, including less even repertoires in secondary cytopenia and CLL, mostly reflected lymphoma bias and not autoimmunity. The T cell clusters were defined only in silico, and the functional role of the clusters was left to be validated experimentally. The GLIPH analysis suggested a lack of physiological T cell clusters in primary autoimmune cytopenia patients, since roughly 50 clusters were exclusive to healthy donors whereas some 15 were exclusive to patients.

TRB rearrangements were amplified by multiplex PCR following a touch-down protocol, with the TRB-A and TRB-B primer pools mixed in one tube. Illumina adapters and sample indices were added to the amplicons through two consecutive PCR reactions using Phusion HS II polymerase. Amplicons were gel-purified with the NucleoSpin Gel and PCR Clean-up kit, then quantified by Qubit and quality-checked on an Agilent 2100 Bioanalyzer. Libraries were sequenced on an Illumina MiSeq using 600-cycle, single-indexed, paired-end runs. Regarding the original processing steps: TRB reads were aligned and assembled with MiXCR version 2.1.12 using the default MiXCR reference library. A clone was defined by each unique CDR3 nucleotide sequence, and the analysis included only productive sequences supported by at least two reads. Repertoire diversity was assessed by alpha-parameterized diversity profiles (alpha 0 to 5), including Shannon (alpha 1) and Simpson (alpha 2) indices, computed with an R script. Combinatorial TRB VJ usage was computed with the tcR package and compared between cohorts by principal component analysis with ade4. GLIPH was used to cluster TCRbeta CDR3s in pairs of cohorts matched for age and read depth, and a Wilcoxon test was used to compare cluster frequencies. After the reads were reprocessed by TCRdb, one entry was made per CDR3 protein sequence, with no DNA. The V and J calls, along with clone size, are taken from TCRdb and not from the paper's own processing. The sample's clone listing holds about 5,100 distinct CDR3 sequences. Jointly, the top ten make up 30% to 40% of the sample.

TRB amplification used approximately 250 ng of peripheral blood genomic DNA, some 38,000 genome equivalents, per sample. In regard to this clonotype: No antigen is known for it.

CDR1 and CDR2 were assigned from the germline V gene as KGHSH and LQKENI. The CDR3 covers 15 residues, taking in both the cysteine and the phenylalanine. Only the protein is on record. The same data also contributed to another study, on T cell repertoires in aging, cancer and after chemotherapy. According to the second study: Donors were distributed across six age groups ranging from 30 or younger to 70 or older, with at least three individuals included per group. Healthy donor control TCR repertoires were recorded over several months to years and showed clear clonal overlap across re-sampling. The complete dataset included 8 million to 9.5 million TCR reads. Untreated patients with hematological or solid cancers showed significantly lower blood TCR diversity and higher clonality than age-matched healthy donors. In healthy donors, the decline in TCR diversity with age was mainly due to loss of richness, whereas in cancer patients loss of evenness also played a role. In both cancer cohorts, the median generation probability rose over the chemotherapy interval, which suggests that the repertoire was reconstituted through rebound thymic output. It was noted by the authors that conclusions about immunological memory after chemotherapy cannot be drawn from the repertoire data. To examine immunoaging and T cell reconstitution after chemotherapy, the study profiled TCR beta repertoires in peripheral blood from healthy donors and cancer patients. Alongside fewer than 100 healthy donors serving as a reference group, the cohort included some 210 cancer patients, of whom some 94 had hematological cancers and around 120 had solid cancers. MiXCR versions 2.12 and 3.0.5 were used to process the TRB sequences. The repertoire metrics were Shannon diversity, evenness, clonality (calculated as one minus evenness), and diversity profiles parameterized by alpha from 0 to 5. Generation probabilities of clones in paired pre- and post-chemotherapy samples were computed with the IGoR algorithm.

The sample consisted of peripheral blood. The chain joins TRBV18 to TRBJ1-1; TCRdb returns TRBD1, unconfirmable since there is no DNA. The TCR comes from a human donor in good health. Here the CDR3 is given as CASSPQEGGLTEAFF.